A single sample is the source of the 17 T cell receptor beta chains below, sequenced in a study of T cell clonotyping in hematopoietic cell transplantation. The method was immunoSEQ multiplex PCR; TCRdb's version includes in-frame clones alone and lacks a portion of them. In the table there are 10,000 or so clones, approximately 87% of which are singletons. The sequenced sample was PBMCs, obtained 180 days after allogeneic stem cell transplant. These receptors were taken from a human patient who had an allogeneic stem cell transplant, so the T cells may come from the graft donor. The donor label of this sample is uncertain. Some clones in this sample may be carry-over from other donors' samples.

The chain combines TRBV19 with TRBJ2-3, with D unresolved. The germline CDR1 and CDR2 sequences are LNHDA and SQIVND (reference sequence). CDR3 size: 13 residues. V shed 4 bases and J shed 0 bases, with 5 bases lying between them. CDR3 loop: CASSRSSTDTQYF. Here the CDR3 DNA reads TGTGCCAGTAGTAGAAGTAGCACAGATACGCAGTATTTT.

This clone was detected once. The V and J genes are TRBV29-1 and TRBJ2-1, with TRBD1 identical over 7 bases. Germline V gene sequence: CDR1 SQVTM, CDR2 ANQGSEA. V was pared by 7 bases and J by 6 bases, with 12 bases of the junction left unmatched. CDR3 length equals 14 residues. The CDR3 coding sequence is TGCAGCGCCGAGGGGGCGACTCGGAGCAATGAGCAGTTCTTC. It codes for CSAEGATRSNEQFF.

The V call is TRBV23-1, the J call TRBJ2-5; unclear D gene. TRBV23-1 carries the ORF label, with uncertain function. CDR3 length: 13 residues. Trimming took off 4 bases at V and 5 bases at J, with 11 bases between the two ends. The CDR3 bases are TGCGCCAGCAGTCGACCGAAGTGGGAGACCCAGTACTTC. Its translation is CASSRPKWETQYF.

This rearrangement joins TRBV28 to TRBJ2-3; D is perhaps TRBD1 (6 bases). The germline V gene has CDR1 MDHEN and CDR2 SYDVKM. The CDR3 has 16 amino acids. V lost 4 bases and J lost 1, with 15 bases in between. CDR3: CASSSPQGEGTDTQYF. CDR3 nucleotides: TGTGCCAGCAGTTCCCCACAGGGAGAAGGCACAGATACGCAGTATTTT. Full variable domain (missing parts from reference TRBV28 and TRBJ2-3): DVKVTQSSRYLVKRTGEKVFLECVQDMDHENMFWYRQDPGLGLRLIYFSYDVKMKEKGDIPEGYSVSREKKERFSLILESASTNQTSMYLCASSSPQGEGTDTQYFGPGTRLTVL.

This rearrangement joins TRBV28 to TRBJ1-2; D gene uncertain. Germline values: CDR1 MDHEN, CDR2 SYDVKM. V lost 8 bases, J lost 8 bases, and 18 bases lay in between. This CDR3 region has 13 residues. CDR3: CASGFGDIDGYTF. In DNA, the CDR3 is TGTGCCAGCGGCTTCGGAGACATTGACGGCTACACCTTC.

The chain recombines TRBV6-5 with TRBJ2-1; D is possibly TRBD1 (7 bases). V lost 0 bases, J lost 7 bases, and 13 bases lay in between. This CDR3 has 15 amino acids. Germline-derived CDR1 and CDR2 are MNHEY and SVGAGI. CDR3 DNA: TGTGCCAGCAGTTACTCTGCAGGGGGGAAGAATGAGCAGTTCTTC. This translates into CASSYSAGGKNEQFF.

The chain links TRBV9 to TRBJ2-7, with D hard to call. The germline CDR1 and CDR2 sequences are SGDLS and YYNGEE. The CDR3 spans 15 residues. Trimming took off 0 bases at V and 0 bases at J, with 10 bases between the two ends. The CDR3 nucleotides read TGTGCCAGCAGCGTAGGCCCTGTAGGCTCCTACGAGCAGTACTTC. This sequence encodes CASSVGPVGSYEQYF.

This clone occurred once. This chain connects TRBV30 to TRBJ1-1; 8 nucleotides match TRBD1. This CDR3 region has 17 residues. J gave up 7 bases and V 2 bases, and 18 bases lay outside the gene matches. CDR1 and CDR2 from the germline V gene are GTSNPN and SVGIG (reference sequence). The CDR3 reads CAWSTLGQGPRGGEAFF. The CDR3, as DNA: TGTGCCTGGAGTACCTTAGGACAGGGACCGCGGGGGGGTGAAGCTTTCTTT.

This clone appeared a single time. The rearrangement links TRBV19 to TRBJ1-6, with D unresolved. Trimming took off 5 bases at V and 6 bases at J, with 11 bases between the two ends. Germline V gene data show CDR1 as LNHDA and CDR2 as SQIVND (reference sequence). This CDR3 has 14 amino acids. CDR3 DNA: TGTGCCAGTAGTGATTCGGGATTTAATTCACCCCTCCACTTT. Amino acid sequence: CASSDSGFNSPLHF.

This clone has a handful of counts. This chain uses TRBV19 with TRBJ1-5; possibly TRBD1 for D (5 bases). The V gene's germline CDR1 is LNHDA and CDR2 SQIVND (reference sequence). The germline V and J ends were trimmed by 3 bases and 0 bases, with 9 bases remaining between them. There are 15 residues in the CDR3. The DNA for the CDR3 is TGTGCCAGTAGTATCTCCAGGGCTAGCAATCAGCCCCAGCATTTT. Encoded protein: CASSISRASNQPQHF.

This chain joins TRBV13 and TRBJ1-1, with D possibly matching TRBD1 (5 bases). Trimming shortened V by 5 bases and J by 4 bases, and 11 bases separated the two germline ends. The CDR3 covers 13 residues. Per the germline V gene, CDR1 is PRHDT and CDR2 is FYEKMQ (reference sequence). The CDR3 sequence is CASSTRRGTEAFF. The DNA for the CDR3 is TGTGCCAGCAGCACCAGGAGGGGCACTGAAGCTTTCTTT.

The chain carries TRBV6-6 and TRBJ2-5; 8 nucleotides match TRBD1. Germline CDR1 and CDR2: MNHNY and SVGAGI (reference sequence). The V segment lost 0 bases and the J segment 2 bases; nucleotides outside the gene matches: 5. The CDR3 covers 16 residues. For the CDR3, the DNA is TGTGCCAGCAGTTACTCTCTAGGGACAGGTCAAGAGACCCAGTACTTC. Protein sequence: CASSYSLGTGQETQYF.

This rearrangement joins TRBV28 to TRBJ1-1, with TRBD1 matching over 7 bases. Trimming cost V 4 bases and J 1 base; bases outside gene matches: 6. The CDR3 is 15 amino acids. Germline CDR1 MDHEN, CDR2 SYDVKM. CDR3 nucleotide sequence: TGTGCCAGCAGTTCAGCCGGGACAGCGAACACTGAAGCTTTCTTT. Amino acid sequence: CASSSAGTANTEAFF.

This clone was observed once. V usage is TRBV28 and J usage is TRBJ1-2, with 10 bases fitting TRBD1. V shed 6 bases and J 2 bases; nucleotides not matched to a gene: 9. From germline, CDR1 is MDHEN and CDR2 SYDVKM. There are 16 residues in the CDR3. The CDR3 protein is CASSLTGGGKNYGYTF. The CDR3, as DNA: TGTGCCAGCAGCCTGACAGGGGGCGGGAAAAACTATGGCTACACCTTC.

The gene calls are TRBV5-4 and TRBJ2-5; TRBD2 aligns across 7 bases. Per germline, CDR1 SGHNT and CDR2 YYREEE (reference sequence). The CDR3 runs to 14 residues. J gave up 0 bases and V 3 bases, and 2 bases lay outside the gene matches. The chain's CDR3 is CASSSRGDQETQYF. In DNA, the CDR3 is TGTGCCAGCAGCTCACGGGGGGACCAAGAGACCCAGTACTTC.

This clone was seen only a few times. V gene TRBV4-3 combines with J gene TRBJ2-3; D is uncertain. Germline V lookup: CDR1 LGHNA, CDR2 YSLEER. This CDR3 comprises 13 residues. Trimming took off 0 bases at V and 5 bases at J, with 6 bases between the two ends. The CDR3 protein is CASSQDVVDTQYF. The CDR3 coding sequence is TGCGCCAGCAGCCAAGATGTAGTAGATACGCAGTATTTT.

This chain uses TRBV4-3 with TRBJ1-5; 9 bases match TRBD1. Germline-derived CDR1 and CDR2 are LGHNA and YSLEER. The CDR3 totals 16 residues. J was trimmed by 1 base and V by 3 bases; bases with no gene match: 4. CDR3 in DNA: TGCGCCAGCAGCCAGGGACAGGGCAGAAGCAATCAGCCCCAGCATTTT. Translating gives CASSQGQGRSNQPQHF.